Described below is a single T cell receptor beta chain sequence and its context. The target antigen is unknown. These data are taken from a study of shared clonotypes between healthy human individuals. Study background: CD4 naive and CD4 memory each took three plates per donor, while CD8 naive took two and CD8 memory one.

CDR3 length equals 15 residues. Germline-derived CDR1 and CDR2 are MNHNY and SVGAGI (reference sequence). Trimming cost V 2 bases and J 4 bases; bases outside gene matches: 6. Whole-study findings and limits: There were few donors, and this limited the genetic and exposure-history diversity represented. Richness estimates generally favored naive over memory subsets.

Only in-frame clones appear in the TCRdb table, and some are missing; sequencing was by immunoSEQ multiplex PCR. The repertoire holds 2,100,000 or so clones, with 90% to 96% as singletons. The gene calls are TRBV6-6 and TRBJ2-7, with TRBD2 matching over 9 bases. This TCR was sampled from a man between 18 and 29 years old in good health. Sequenced: naive CD4+ T cells sorted from blood. Documented subset: CD45RA+ positively selected. This chain's CDR3 is CASSYDAGGEYEQYF. For the CDR3, the DNA is TGTGCCAGCAGTTACGATGCGGGAGGGGAATACGAGCAGTACTTC.